These T cell receptor beta chains were read from a single sample in a study of response to subunit inactivated influenza vaccine. Each CDR3 protein is one row after TCRdb ran MiXCR on the RT-PCR reads. This table holds some 540,000 distinct CDR3 sequences, under 30% found once. These same data were also listed under a study on T cells expressing NK-cell markers.

The specimen comprised CD4+ T cells sorted from PBMCs, sampled 11 to 12 days after vaccination. All receptors come from a man over 45 who received an inactivated influenza vaccine. Each CDR3 is given with its conserved first and last residue. A D gene is named only where the DNA matches it firmly. Size is stated for part of the rows, as once, few or many counts, or as a class when the clone is expanded.

V	size	J	D	DNA	CDR3
TRBV6-2/TRBV6-3	few	TRBJ2-3	-	TGTGCCAGCAGTGGCCCGAGGTCCATGAGCACAGATACGCAGTATTTT	CASSGPRSMSTDTQYF
TRBV9	-	TRBJ2-3	TRBD2	TGTGCCAGCAGCCTTTTATCTAGGACTAGCGGGAGTGAAGATACGCAGTATTTT	CASSLLSRTSGSEDTQYF
TRBV13	few	TRBJ1-2	-	TGTGCCAGCAGCCCCCGAAACTATGGCTACACCTTC	CASSPRNYGYTF
TRBV15	-	TRBJ1-5	-	TGTGCCACCAGCAGAGATCTCACAGACCCCCAGCCCCAGCATTTT	CATSRDLTDPQPQHF
TRBV6-1	few	TRBJ2-5	-	TGTGCCAGCAGAAGGGGCGCACAGGGAGAGACCCAGTACTTC	CASRRGAQGETQYF
TRBV28	few	TRBJ2-7	-	TGTGCCAGCAGTCCCCCCCGGGGGCACTCCTACGAGCAGTACTTC	CASSPPRGHSYEQYF
TRBV11-3	few	TRBJ2-7	-	TGTGCCAGCAGTTCGGGGCCTTTAGGAGGGCAGTACTTC	CASSSGPLGGQYF
TRBV7-7	few	TRBJ2-3	-	TGTGCTAGCAGCCCAGGGACCTCGACGGCCACAACGCAGTATTTT	CASSPGTSTATTQYF
TRBV4-1	many	TRBJ2-7	-	TGCGCCAGCAGCCAGCCTCGACAGGCCTACGAGCAGTACTTC	CASSQPRQAYEQYF
TRBV5-1	few	TRBJ1-6	-	TGCGCCAGCAGCTTCTTTCCGGTCTATAATTCACCCCTCCACTTT	CASSFFPVYNSPLHF
TRBV7-9	-	TRBJ1-4	-	TGTGCCAGCAGCTTGACACGGGGAACTAATGAAAAACTGTTTTTT	CASSLTRGTNEKLFF
TRBV6-2/TRBV6-3	-	TRBJ1-5	-	TGTGCCAGCAGTACCGGGACATCTTATCAGCCCCAGCATTTT	CASSTGTSYQPQHF
TRBV12-3/TRBV12-4	-	TRBJ1-2	TRBD1	TGTGCCAGCAGTTACTTGGGTAGGGGGCGTGTGGGGGGCTATGGCTACACCTTC	CASSYLGRGRVGGYGYTF
TRBV12-3/TRBV12-4	few	TRBJ2-1	-	TGTGCCAGCAGTGGGCCACGGGGTGAGCAGTTCTTC	CASSGPRGEQFF
TRBV28	-	TRBJ2-7	TRBD1	TGTGCCAGCAGCGTACCTCGGGACAGGGCATCCTACGAGCAGTACTTC	CASSVPRDRASYEQYF
TRBV3-1	-	TRBJ1-1	TRBD1	TGTGCCAGCAGCCAAACAGGGGGCGCGAATGAAGCTTTCTTT	CASSQTGGANEAFF
TRBV6-2/TRBV6-3	-	TRBJ2-1	TRBD2	TGTGCCAGCAGAAGACCTGGGACTAGTTGGGAGCAGTTCTTC	CASRRPGTSWEQFF
TRBV6-2/TRBV6-3	few	TRBJ2-1	TRBD2	TGTGCCAGCAGTTGGGGACTAGCGTCGAGTGAGCAGTTCTTC	CASSWGLASSEQFF
TRBV12-3/TRBV12-4	few	TRBJ1-5	-	TGTGCCAGCAGTCAGAGAGGACAGACTAATCAGCCCCAGCATTTT	CASSQRGQTNQPQHF
TRBV11-2	few	TRBJ2-3	-	TGTGCCAGCAGCTTGTCTGGCGGGCAAGCAGATACGCAGTATTTT	CASSLSGGQADTQYF
TRBV7-9	few	TRBJ2-7	-	TGTGCCAGCAGCGTAGACAGCGGAAGGGAGCAGTACTTC	CASSVDSGREQYF
TRBV28	few	TRBJ2-7	-	TGTGCCAGCAGTTCAACCCGGGGGCGCCTCTACGAGCAGTACTTC	CASSSTRGRLYEQYF
TRBV5-6	many	TRBJ2-5	-	TGTGCCAGCAGCATCGGGACAATTCAAGAGACCCAGTACTTC	CASSIGTIQETQYF
TRBV5-1	-	TRBJ1-2	-	TGCGCCAGCAGCCATGAGGGGGTGCGCGGCACCTTC	CASSHEGVRGTF
TRBV29-1	-	TRBJ2-7	-	TGCAGCGTTGGGATGGGGCAGGGGAGGTACGAGCAGTACTTC	CSVGMGQGRYEQYF
TRBV6-1	few	TRBJ1-5	-	TGTGCCAGCAGTCCTGATCAAGATCAGCCCCAGCATTTT	CASSPDQDQPQHF
TRBV5-1	few	TRBJ2-5	-	TGCGCCAGCAGCTTAGGAGGGTCCACCGGTGATGAGACCCAGTACTTC	CASSLGGSTGDETQYF
TRBV3-1	few	TRBJ2-1	-	TGTGCCAGCAGCCAAGCAGTGCGGCAGCCCCTTGGTGATGAGCAGTTCTTC	CASSQAVRQPLGDEQFF
TRBV10-3	-	TRBJ2-2	TRBD1	TGTGCCATCAGAACCGGGACAGGGCGAACCGGGGAGCTGTTTTTT	CAIRTGTGRTGELFF
TRBV7-2	few	TRBJ2-1	-	TGTGCCAGCAGCTTGATGGGGTTTCATGAGCAGTTCTTC	CASSLMGFHEQFF
TRBV4-3	-	TRBJ1-6	-	TGCGCCAGCAGCCAGGGGAGATTCCTTAGTTCACCCCTCCACTTT	CASSQGRFLSSPLHF
TRBV12-3/TRBV12-4	-	TRBJ1-2	-	TGTGCCAGCAGCCGTACACCGGGTCCGTCCAACTATGGCTACACCTTC	CASSRTPGPSNYGYTF
TRBV5-1	few	TRBJ2-1	TRBD2	TGCGCCAGCAGCCCGAATAGCGGGAGGGAAAGCAGCAATGAGCAGTTCTTC	CASSPNSGRESSNEQFF
TRBV5-6	-	TRBJ2-2	TRBD1	TGTGCCAGCAGCCCGGACAGGACCGGGGAGCTGTTTTTT	CASSPDRTGELFF
TRBV15	-	TRBJ1-5	TRBD1	TGTGCCACCAGGCCGCAAGGGACAGGGTCCCATCAGCCCCAGCATTTT	CATRPQGTGSHQPQHF
TRBV12-3/TRBV12-4	many	TRBJ2-1	TRBD2	TGTGCCAGCAGTTTGACTAGCGGGGCTTACAATGAGCAGTTCTTC	CASSLTSGAYNEQFF
TRBV20-1	few	TRBJ2-1	TRBD2	TGCAGTGCTGGAGGCGGGAGGGCCGGTAATGAGCAGTTCTTC	CSAGGGRAGNEQFF
TRBV5-1	few	TRBJ2-2	-	TGCGCCAGCACCCCAGGGGCGGGCACCGGGGAGCTGTTTTTT	CASTPGAGTGELFF
TRBV29-1	-	TRBJ1-1	-	TGCAGCGGCCGGAGCGCAGAAGCTTTCTTT	CSGRSAEAFF
TRBV9	few	TRBJ1-5	-	TGTGCCAGCAGCGGAGGGGTAAGGAATCAGCCCCAGCATTTT	CASSGGVRNQPQHF
TRBV4-3	-	TRBJ2-2	-	TGCGCCAGCAGCCAAGTTTGGGGGGCCGACACCGGGGAGCTGTTTTTT	CASSQVWGADTGELFF
TRBV3-1	few	TRBJ1-5	-	TGTGCCAGCAGCCAAGATGTGAATCAGCCCCAGCATTTT	CASSQDVNQPQHF
TRBV7-9	few	TRBJ2-7	-	TGTGCCAGCAGCTCCCCCGTCCGGGGTAGTTTCGACGAGCAGTACTTC	CASSSPVRGSFDEQYF
TRBV21-1	few	TRBJ2-7	-	TGTGCCAGCAGCAAGGGGCAGTCGGCGGGAGGGCGGAGATACGAGCAGTACTTC	CASSKGQSAGGRRYEQYF